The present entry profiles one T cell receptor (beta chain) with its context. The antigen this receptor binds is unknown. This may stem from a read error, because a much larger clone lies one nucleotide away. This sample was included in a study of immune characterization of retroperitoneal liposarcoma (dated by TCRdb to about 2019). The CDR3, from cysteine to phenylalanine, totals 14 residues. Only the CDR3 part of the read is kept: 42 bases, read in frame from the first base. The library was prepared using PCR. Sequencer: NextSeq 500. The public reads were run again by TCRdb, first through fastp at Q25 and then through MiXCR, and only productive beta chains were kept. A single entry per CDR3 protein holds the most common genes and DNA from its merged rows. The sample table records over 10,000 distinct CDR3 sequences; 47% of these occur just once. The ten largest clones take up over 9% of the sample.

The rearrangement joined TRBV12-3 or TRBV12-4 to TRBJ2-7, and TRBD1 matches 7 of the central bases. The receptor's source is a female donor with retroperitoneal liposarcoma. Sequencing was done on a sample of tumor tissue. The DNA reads TGTGCCAGCGGTTTAAGGGACAGTAGCCCCGAGCAGTACTTC. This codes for CASGLRDSSPEQYF.